This T cell receptor beta chain was sequenced in a study of CD8 T cells in Susac syndrome. The V gene lost 5 bases and the J gene lost 2 bases, with 13 bases spanning the gap. Germline CDR1 and CDR2: SGHRS and YFSETQ. This CDR3 has 15 amino acids. When the RNA was reverse transcribed, random hexamers were used with an input of roughly 0.5 to 1 ug. From the immunoSEQ multiplex PCR reads, TCRdb called clonotypes with MiXCR, one entry per CDR3 protein. The table shows around 180,000 distinct CDR3 sequences, with approximately 93% occurring only once. The receptor's source is a human donor with multiple sclerosis. This sequence joins TRBV5-1 and TRBJ2-2, with D perhaps given as TRBD1 or TRBD2 (5 bases each). The sequenced sample consisted of CD4+ T cells from PBMCs. The CDR3 bases are TGCGCCAGCAGATGGGGGACGGGTAACACCGGGGAGCTGTTTTTT. This encodes CASRWGTGNTGELFF.